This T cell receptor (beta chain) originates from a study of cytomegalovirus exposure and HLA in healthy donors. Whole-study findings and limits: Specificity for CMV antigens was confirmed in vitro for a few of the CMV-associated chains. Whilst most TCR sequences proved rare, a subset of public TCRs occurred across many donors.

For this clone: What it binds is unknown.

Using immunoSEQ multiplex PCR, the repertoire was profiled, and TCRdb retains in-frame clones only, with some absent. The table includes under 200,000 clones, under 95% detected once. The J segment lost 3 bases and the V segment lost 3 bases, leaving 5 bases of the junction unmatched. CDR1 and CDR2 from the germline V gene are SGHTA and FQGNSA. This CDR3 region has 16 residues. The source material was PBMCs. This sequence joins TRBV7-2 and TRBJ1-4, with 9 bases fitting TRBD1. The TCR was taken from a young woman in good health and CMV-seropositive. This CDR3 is CASSFTGGGANEKLFF. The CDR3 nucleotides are TGTGCCAGCAGCTTCACAGGGGGCGGGGCTAATGAAAAACTGTTTTTT.